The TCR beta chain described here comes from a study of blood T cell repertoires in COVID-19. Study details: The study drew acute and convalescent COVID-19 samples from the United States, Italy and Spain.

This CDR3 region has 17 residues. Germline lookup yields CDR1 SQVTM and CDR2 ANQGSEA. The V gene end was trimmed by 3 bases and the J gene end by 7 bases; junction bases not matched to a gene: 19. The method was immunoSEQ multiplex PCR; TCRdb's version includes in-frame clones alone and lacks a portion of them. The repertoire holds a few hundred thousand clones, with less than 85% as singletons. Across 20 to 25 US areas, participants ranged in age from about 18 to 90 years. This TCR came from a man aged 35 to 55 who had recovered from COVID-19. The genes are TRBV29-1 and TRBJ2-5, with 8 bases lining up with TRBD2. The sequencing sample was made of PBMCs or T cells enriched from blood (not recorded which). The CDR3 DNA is TGCAGCGTTGACGCGGGGAGGACTAGCTCGGTGGTTTGGACCCAGTACTTC. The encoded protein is CSVDAGRTSSVVWTQYF.